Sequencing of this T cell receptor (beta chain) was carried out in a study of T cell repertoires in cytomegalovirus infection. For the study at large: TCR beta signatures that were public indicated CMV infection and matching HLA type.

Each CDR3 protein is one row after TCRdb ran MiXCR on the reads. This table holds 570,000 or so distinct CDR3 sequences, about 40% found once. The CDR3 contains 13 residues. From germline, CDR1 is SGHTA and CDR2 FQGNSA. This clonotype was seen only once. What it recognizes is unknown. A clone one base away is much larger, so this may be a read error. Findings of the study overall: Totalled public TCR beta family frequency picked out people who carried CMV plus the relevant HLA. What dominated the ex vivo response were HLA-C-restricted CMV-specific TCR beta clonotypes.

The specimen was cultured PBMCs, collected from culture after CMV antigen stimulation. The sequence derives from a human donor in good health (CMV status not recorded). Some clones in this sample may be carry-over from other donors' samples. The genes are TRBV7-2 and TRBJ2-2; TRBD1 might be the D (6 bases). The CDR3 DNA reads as TGTGCCAGCAGCTTAAGGGACACCGGGGAGCTGTCTTTT. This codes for CASSLRDTGELSF.